This is a list of T cell receptor beta chains from one sample in a study of spatial heterogeneity in lung cancer. A single record per CDR3 protein comes from TCRdb applying MiXCR to the 5' RACE reads. The data show around 89,000 distinct CDR3 sequences, approximately 12% seen once. Sample: PBMCs, taken at surgery. The receptor set was obtained from a male donor with early-stage non-small cell lung cancer. Both conserved end residues are part of each CDR3. Each record gives: V gene, J gene, clone size, CDR3 protein. Rows may omit the clone size; those that give it use once, few, many or a size class.

TRBV20-1	TRBJ2-7	-	CSARDRAGLYEQYF
TRBV28	TRBJ2-5	many	CASSTPSEFETQYF
TRBV5-1	TRBJ2-6	-	CASSLTNRGYGANVLTF
TRBV30	TRBJ2-7	many	CAWSVTTGPRLREQYF
TRBV28	TRBJ2-7	-	CASSPGATASYEQYF
TRBV28	TRBJ1-1	few	CASSFAGRTEAFF
TRBV4-3	TRBJ2-6	many	CASSRGVLLSGANVLTF
TRBV15	TRBJ2-7	few	CATSIIPSGLAGVGRLDEQYF
TRBV28	TRBJ1-4	few	CASRGTGGEKLFF
TRBV3-1	TRBJ2-3	-	CASSPRDRDMNTQYF
TRBV4-1	TRBJ2-6	-	CASTSTFKTGANVLTF
TRBV5-1	TRBJ1-5	many	CASSLVPRTGAGQPQHF
TRBV2	TRBJ2-3	many	CASSDRTTPRDTQYF
TRBV20-1	TRBJ2-7	once	CSADAIGARGYF
TRBV6-6	TRBJ2-2	few	CASSLIGGPGGELFF
TRBV4-3	TRBJ1-6	many	CASSQDKSRNSPLHF
TRBV7-2	TRBJ2-4	few	CASRFDRGAKNIQYF
TRBV5-1	TRBJ1-2	many	CASSSGANGYGYTF
TRBV7-3	TRBJ2-7	-	CASSLVGGGTAYEQYF
TRBV6-5	TRBJ2-3	few	CASSYSWTLQADTQYF
TRBV6-2/TRBV6-3	TRBJ2-4	many	CATGNLAGTFQYF
TRBV20-1	TRBJ2-2	few	CSARDGGFDTGELFF
TRBV20-1	TRBJ2-7	few	CSATPPRGAEQYF
TRBV11-2	TRBJ2-1	-	CASSLESWTSSYNEQFF
TRBV7-8	TRBJ1-6	many	CASSFSLLDPLHF
TRBV28	TRBJ2-2	-	CASSSRLAGFTGELFF
TRBV6-5	TRBJ1-1	many	CASSSRGLNTEAFF
TRBV7-9	TRBJ2-1	-	CASSPGGGRAANEQFF
TRBV6-6	TRBJ1-2	few	CASSYARPFYTF
TRBV7-8	TRBJ1-2	-	CASSFRIDNYGYTF
TRBV12-3/TRBV12-4	TRBJ2-3	once	CASSSLAVSSTDTQYF
TRBV7-2	TRBJ2-3	-	CASSFVSGETDTQYF
TRBV7-2	TRBJ2-1	-	CASSPGLLTGGASEQFF
TRBV13	TRBJ1-1	-	CASSTMPGGSVTEAFF
TRBV20-1	TRBJ1-1	-	CLPQGGRKGLDTEAFF
TRBV5-6	TRBJ1-1	many	CASSLAHRGTEAFF
TRBV14	TRBJ2-5	-	CASSQIGRETQYF
TRBV20-1	TRBJ2-7	-	CSASFGSYHEQYF
TRBV25-1	TRBJ2-3	few	CASSEYGNSYTDTQYF
TRBV11-2	TRBJ2-5	-	CASALTETQYF
TRBV10-3	TRBJ1-5	many	CAISGTGDQPQHF
TRBV3-1	TRBJ2-7	-	CASSQAPSGVSYEQYF
TRBV27	TRBJ1-3	few	CASSPRQGYGNTIYF
TRBV5-4	TRBJ2-3	-	CASSPQGTSGGTDTQYF
TRBV7-2	TRBJ1-3	-	CASSYGTYSGNTIYF
TRBV6-2/TRBV6-3	TRBJ1-5	once	CASSYHEGRQPQHF
TRBV28	TRBJ2-2	-	CASSGSFTGELFF
TRBV7-9	TRBJ2-1	-	CASSRGGAGYNEQFF
TRBV12-3/TRBV12-4	TRBJ2-5	few	CASTPLAGRETQYF
TRBV24-1	TRBJ2-2	few	CATSERLAGLTGELFF
TRBV9	TRBJ2-5	-	CASSVAPGPSQETQYF
TRBV20-1	TRBJ2-2	-	CSVRKGPLGTGELFF
TRBV4-3	TRBJ2-1	few	CASSQGGKLYNEQFF